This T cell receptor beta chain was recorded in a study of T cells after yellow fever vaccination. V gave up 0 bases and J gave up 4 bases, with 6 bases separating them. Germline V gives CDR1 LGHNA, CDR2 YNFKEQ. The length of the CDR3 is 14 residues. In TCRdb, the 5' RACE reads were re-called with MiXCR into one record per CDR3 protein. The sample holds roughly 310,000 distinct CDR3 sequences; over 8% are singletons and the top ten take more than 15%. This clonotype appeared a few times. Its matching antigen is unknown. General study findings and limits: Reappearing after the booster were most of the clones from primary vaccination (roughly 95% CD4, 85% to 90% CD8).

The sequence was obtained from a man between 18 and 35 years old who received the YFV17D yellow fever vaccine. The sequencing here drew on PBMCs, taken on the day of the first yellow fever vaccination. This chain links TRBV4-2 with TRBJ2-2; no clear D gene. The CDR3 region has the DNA TGTGCCAGCAGCCAAGAGCCTCGCACCGGGGAGCTGTTTTTT. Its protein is CASSQEPRTGELFF.